Listed here are 32 T cell receptor beta chains from one sample, sequenced in a study of cytomegalovirus exposure and HLA in healthy donors. The PCR used 60 Vbeta and 13 Jbeta primers. Assay: immunoSEQ multiplex PCR; the TCRdb copy retains only in-frame clones and omits some. The sample consists of about 190,000 clones, under 80% of them appearing once. Material: PBMCs. The receptors derive from a young man in good health and CMV-seropositive.

The table lists this clone with a few counts. The gene calls are TRBV11-1 and TRBJ2-7; 7 positions match TRBD1. V lost 6 bases and J lost 5; bases outside the gene matches: 10. Germline V lookup: CDR1 SGHAT, CDR2 FQDESV (reference sequence). CDR3 length equals 14 residues. CDR3 nucleotides: TGTGCCAGCAGATCTGACAGGGTACGCAACGAGCAGTACTTC. It codes for CASRSDRVRNEQYF.

This clone is a singleton in its sample. The chain carries TRBV5-1 and TRBJ2-2; 7 positions match TRBD1. This CDR3 comprises 16 residues. The V gene end was trimmed by 6 bases and the J gene end by 4 bases; junction bases not matched to a gene: 12. CDR1 is SGHRS, CDR2 YFSETQ, per germline. The CDR3 DNA sequence: TGCGCCAGCACTGGGGTTGGCAGGGGGACCACCGGGGAGCTGTTTTTT. It encodes CASTGVGRGTTGELFF.

The chain joins TRBV2 to TRBJ1-4; TRBD1 might be the D (6 bases). Trimming left V 7 bases short and J 7 bases short, with 10 bases between. CDR1 is SNHLY, CDR2 FYNNEI, per germline. The CDR3 is 12 amino acids. The CDR3 DNA reads as TGTGCCAGCAACAGGGAAAGTGAAAAACTGTTTTTT. Amino acid sequence: CASNRESEKLFF.

The chain carries TRBV2 and TRBJ2-3; D is possibly TRBD2 (5 bases). Germline loops: CDR1 SNHLY, CDR2 FYNNEI. CDR3 size: 13 residues. With 3 bases removed from V and 7 bases from J, the gap between germline ends came to 11 bases. CDR3 loop: CASSERVLYTQYF. CDR3 DNA sequence: TGTGCCAGCAGTGAGAGGGTACTTTATACGCAGTATTTT.

This clone was recorded once. The genes are TRBV5-1 and TRBJ2-1, with TRBD2 identical over 14 bases. The CDR3 extends over 15 amino acids. V dropped 4 bases and J dropped 8; count of bases not matched to a gene: 5. Looked up from germline, CDR1 is SGHRS and CDR2 is YFSETQ. The CDR3 spells CASSLQGLAGDEQFF. CDR3 coding DNA: TGCGCCAGCAGCCTGCAGGGACTAGCGGGGGATGAGCAGTTCTTC.

CDR3 in amino acids: CSVEEISYRVEGYYGYTF. In DNA, the CDR3 is TGCAGCGTTGAAGAAATCTCCTACAGGGTTGAAGGATACTATGGCTACACCTTC. This chain joins TRBV29-1 and TRBJ1-2, with a possible D match to TRBD1 (6 bases). This CDR3 is built from 18 residues. V lost 0 bases and J 3 bases, leaving 23 bases between the germline ends. The germline V gene has CDR1 SQVTM and CDR2 ANQGSEA.

The CDR3 sequence: CASSQDAREGPYNEQFF. CDR3 nucleotide sequence: TGCGCCAGCAGCCAAGATGCACGGGAGGGCCCGTACAATGAGCAGTTCTTC. The V gene is TRBV4-3, the J gene TRBJ2-1; 8 positions match TRBD2. CDR3 length equals 17 residues. J was trimmed by 4 bases and V by 0 bases; bases with no gene match: 8. CDR1 is LGHNA, CDR2 YSLEER, per germline.

In DNA form, the CDR3 reads TGTGCCAGCAGTTACTGGCTAGCGCGATCTACCGGGGAGCTGTTTTTT. Protein: CASSYWLARSTGELFF. This rearrangement joins TRBV6-5 to TRBJ2-2; a weak D match, TRBD2 (6 bases). This CDR3 spans 16 amino acids. Germline V CDR1 and CDR2: MNHEY, SVGAGI. V was shortened by 1 base and J by 5 bases, with 14 bases between the two germline ends.

J is TRBJ1-4 and V is TRBV27; D is possibly TRBD1 (5 bases). Per germline, CDR1 MNHEY and CDR2 SMNVEV (reference sequence). The CDR3 is made up of 15 amino acids. V lost 1 base and J 4 bases, leaving 10 bases between the germline ends. This CDR3 is CASSLLAGYNEKLFF. CDR3 bases: TGTGCCAGCAGTTTATTGGCAGGGTATAATGAAAAACTGTTTTTT.

This chain uses TRBV30 with TRBJ1-1; 9 positions agree with TRBD1. Germline V gene lookup returns CDR1 GTSNPN and CDR2 SVGIG (reference sequence). Trimming removed 3 bases from V and 5 bases from J; junction bases left unmatched: 4. This CDR3 region has 13 residues. In nucleotides, the CDR3 is TGTGCCTGGAGGGACAGGGGATGGACTGAAGCTTTCTTT. Its translation: CAWRDRGWTEAFF.

The CDR3 loop reads CASSSLGTSGTDYEQYF. CDR3 DNA: TGTGCCAGCAGTTCACTCGGGACTAGCGGAACCGACTACGAGCAGTACTTC. The chain couples TRBV27 to TRBJ2-7, with 11 bases that match TRBD2. V shed 4 bases, J shed 3 bases, and the junction held 11 bases outside the gene matches. Germline lookup yields CDR1 MNHEY and CDR2 SMNVEV (reference sequence). The CDR3 runs 17 residues.

The V and J genes are TRBV27 and TRBJ2-7, with D perhaps matching TRBD1 (6 bases). The CDR3 sequence is 14 residues long. The germline V and J ends were trimmed by 6 bases and 6 bases, with 18 bases remaining between them. In germline, CDR1 is MNHEY, CDR2 SMNVEV (reference sequence). The CDR3 bases are TGTGCCAGCAGGCCGGGACCCGCCAGGGGCGAGCAGTACTTC. Amino acids: CASRPGPARGEQYF.

J is TRBJ2-6 and V is TRBV7-3, with 7 positions matching TRBD1. CDR3 length: 16 amino acids. After removal of 2 bases from V and 2 bases from J, the junction contained 3 bases not matched to a gene. Germline CDR1 SGHTA, CDR2 FQGTGA. CDR3 sequence reads: CASSLLQGAGANVLTF. CDR3 coding DNA: TGTGCCAGCAGCTTACTCCAGGGGGCTGGGGCCAACGTCCTGACTTTC.

The chain is built from TRBV7-2 and TRBJ2-7; D is unclear. Germline CDR1 and CDR2: SGHTA and FQGNSA. The CDR3 is 13 amino acids. Trimming cost V 0 bases and J 6 bases, with 9 bases left between them. The CDR3 here is CASSLAPFSEQYF. The CDR3 DNA follows: TGTGCCAGCAGCTTAGCTCCGTTTAGCGAGCAGTACTTC.

This chain connects TRBV4-1 to TRBJ2-2; tentatively, D is TRBD2 (6 bases). The V gene lost 2 bases and the J gene lost 5 bases, with 15 bases spanning the gap. The CDR3 spans 16 residues. The germline CDR1 and CDR2 sequences are MGHRA and YSYEKL. The DNA of the CDR3 is TGCGCCAGCAGCCAATTTGGAGGGGCGGGAACCGGGGAGCTGTTTTTT. This sequence encodes CASSQFGGAGTGELFF.

For this clone: At one of its ends the junction is not consistent with the germline gene, which may arise from a read error. This chain joins TRBV7-9 and TRBJ2-7; 8 nucleotides match TRBD1. Germline V gene lookup returns CDR1 SEHNR and CDR2 FQNEAQ (reference sequence). The CDR3 length is 15 residues. The CDR3: CSSSLTGGSSYEQYF. The CDR3 region has the DNA TGTTCCAGCAGCCTTACAGGGGGGTCCTCCTACGAGCAGTACTTC.

The genes are TRBV6-1 and TRBJ2-7, with 8 bases that match TRBD1. Germline V gene sequence: CDR1 MNHNS, CDR2 SASEGT. The ends lost 7 bases at V and 2 bases at J; junction bases unmatched: 4. The CDR3 runs to 13 residues. The CDR3 DNA sequence: TGTGCCAGCACCCGGACAGGGACCTACGAGCAGTACTTC. Its translation is CASTRTGTYEQYF.

This chain connects TRBV6-5 to TRBJ2-1, with TRBD2 matching over 8 bases. The CDR3 is 15 residues long. The germline CDR1 and CDR2 sequences are MNHEY and SVGAGI. The V and J ends lost 4 bases and 7 bases, in that order; junction bases with no gene match: 9. CDR3 in amino acids: CASSSRGGFSNEQFF. The CDR3 nucleotides are TGTGCCAGCAGTTCCCGGGGGGGTTTTTCTAATGAGCAGTTCTTC.

CDR3 residues: CASSLWDRGLNEQFF. In nucleotides, the CDR3 is TGTGCCAGCAGCTTATGGGACAGGGGGCTTAATGAGCAGTTCTTC. The V and J genes are TRBV7-2 and TRBJ2-1; 12 positions match TRBD1. CDR1 SGHTA and CDR2 FQGNSA come from the germline V gene. Trimming removed 2 bases from V and 7 bases from J; junction bases left unmatched: 3. This CDR3 is built from 15 residues.

V is TRBV7-2 and J is TRBJ2-5, with 9 bases aligning to TRBD1. Germline V gene data show CDR1 as SGHTA and CDR2 as FQGNSA. The length of the CDR3 is 14 residues. J was trimmed by 4 bases and V by 3 bases; bases with no gene match: 3. CDR3 nucleotides: TGTGCCAGCAGCTTGGGACAGGGTGTAGAGACCCAGTACTTC. The encoded protein is CASSLGQGVETQYF.

The gene calls are TRBV6-1 and TRBJ1-6, with a weak D call TRBD1 (6 bases). Deletions cut 3 bases from V and 10 bases from J, with 13 bases between. Germline V gene data show CDR1 as MNHNS and CDR2 as SASEGT. The CDR3 is 14 amino acids. The DNA for the CDR3 is TGTGCCAGCAGTGATACAGGGAGGGACTCACCCCTCCACTTT. Translating it yields CASSDTGRDSPLHF.

The V gene is TRBV5-1, the J gene TRBJ2-3, with D perhaps TRBD1 (6 bases). Deletions cut 7 bases from V and 5 bases from J, with 20 bases between. The CDR3 sequence is 15 residues long. CDR1 and CDR2 (germline): SGHRS, YFSETQ. Written as DNA, the CDR3 is TGCGCCAGCGGGGGTGGGGGCCCGGCTATAGATACGCAGTATTTT. Translation: CASGGGGPAIDTQYF.

The chain couples TRBV5-4 to TRBJ1-3, with 7 positions matching TRBD1. The CDR3 consists of 16 residues. V was clipped by 7 bases and J by 0 bases; unmatched bases: 10. CDR1 is SGHNT, CDR2 YYREEE, per germline (reference sequence). The CDR3 sequence is CASSLGGGSSGNTIYF. The CDR3 DNA sequence: TGTGCCAGCTCTCTAGGGGGCGGCAGCTCTGGAAACACCATATATTTT.

The chain combines TRBV11-2 with TRBJ2-7, with 7 bases lining up with TRBD2. Germline V gives CDR1 SGHAT, CDR2 FQNNGV. Trimming took 1 base from V and 5 from J; bases not matched to a gene: 11. The CDR3 length is 16 residues. The CDR3 loop is CASSLGRLAVGNEQYF. CDR3 coding DNA: TGTGCCAGCAGCTTAGGTCGGCTAGCGGTAGGGAACGAGCAGTACTTC.

Comment on this clone: The sample contains more than one DNA sequence encoding this CDR3. The V and J genes are TRBV5-6 and TRBJ2-5; D unclear. This CDR3 contains 11 residues. Germline V gives CDR1 SGHDT, CDR2 YYEEEE. Trimming removed 2 bases from V and 4 bases from J, with 3 bases in between. CDR3 bases: TGTGCCAGCAGCTTAGCAGAGACCCAGTACTTC. It codes for CASSLAETQYF.

This clone has a handful of counts. One end of the junction varies from germline; a read error may be responsible. The chain recombines TRBV7-9 with TRBJ1-2; D call uncertain. This CDR3 is 17 amino acids long. The germline V gene has CDR1 SEHNR and CDR2 FQNEAQ (reference sequence). The CDR3, as DNA: TGTTCCAGCAGCTCCCAATTCGGACCGACCGGGATCTATGGCTACACCTTC. Its translation: CSSSSQFGPTGIYGYTF.

The J gene is TRBJ2-7, the V gene TRBV14; 7 nucleotides match TRBD1. J was trimmed by 9 bases and V by 0 bases; bases with no gene match: 11. Germline CDR1 and CDR2: SGHDN and FVKESK. The length of the CDR3 is 15 residues. The CDR3 loop reads CASSQDRGGFVGQYF. CDR3 DNA: TGTGCCAGCAGCCAAGATCGAGGGGGCTTCGTTGGGCAGTACTTC. Based on the CDR3 plus reference TRBV14 and TRBJ2-7, the full variable domain is EAGVTQFPSHSVIEKGQTVTLRCDPISGHDNLYWYRRVMGKEIKFLLHFVKESKQDESGMPNNRFLAERTGGTYSTLKVQPAELEDSGVYFCASSQDRGGFVGQYFGPGTRLTVT.

Details on this clone: At one end, the junction sequence differs from germline, possibly due to a read error. For the CDR3, the DNA is TGTGCCAGTAGTATATCGACGATAGGGCGGGGGGTGATCTTT. Translating it yields CASSISTIGRGVIF. This sequence joins TRBV19 and TRBJ1-1, with TRBD1 as a possible D gene (5 bases). The CDR3 has 14 amino acids. Germline V gives CDR1 LNHDA, CDR2 SQIVND (reference sequence).

In this sample, this clone turned up once. This rearrangement joins TRBV7-8 to TRBJ2-7; 9 nucleotides agree with TRBD2. CDR3 length: 17 residues. Germline trimming cut 1 base from V and 4 bases from J; bases unmatched to any gene: 11. Germline V gene data show CDR1 as SGHVS and CDR2 as FQNEAQ. This CDR3 is CASSLVGLAGRGYEQYF. In nucleotides, the CDR3 is TGTGCCAGCAGCTTAGTGGGTCTAGCGGGGAGGGGGTACGAGCAGTACTTC. The variable domain in full, completed from reference TRBV7-8 and TRBJ2-7, reads GAGVSQSPRYKVAKRGQDVALRCDPISGHVSLFWYQQALGQGPEFLTYFQNEAQLDKSGLPSDRFFAERPEGSVSTLKIQRTQQEDSAVYLCASSLVGLAGRGYEQYFGPGTRLTVT.

In the case of this clone: One end of the junction varies from germline; a read error may be responsible. This chain joins TRBV7-9 and TRBJ2-3; 11 bases fit TRBD2. Germline lookup yields CDR1 SEHNR and CDR2 FQNEAQ (reference sequence). CDR3 length: 16 residues. The CDR3 nucleotides are TGTTCCAGCAGCGTGGGACTAGCGGAGAGGACAGATACGCAGTATTTT. Amino acids: CSSSVGLAERTDTQYF.

The chain employs TRBV5-1 and TRBJ2-2; D gene uncertain. The V gene lost 2 bases and the J gene lost 7 bases, with 6 bases spanning the gap. CDR1 and CDR2 (germline): SGHRS, YFSETQ. CDR3 length: 12 residues. CDR3 coding DNA: TGCGCCAGCAGCTTAAGTAGCGGGGAGCTGTTTTTT. Protein: CASSLSSGELFF. The variable domain in full, completed from reference TRBV5-1 and TRBJ2-2, reads KAGVTQTPRYLIKTRGQQVTLSCSPISGHRSVSWYQQTPGQGLQFLFEYFSETQRNKGNFPGRFSGRQFSNSRSEMNVSTLELGDSALYLCASSLSSGELFFGEGSRLTVL.

The CDR3 sequence is CASSFWDSPGGTEAFF. Here the CDR3 DNA reads TGTGCCAGCAGCTTTTGGGACTCCCCAGGGGGCACTGAAGCTTTCTTT. This chain links TRBV11-3 with TRBJ1-1, with TRBD1 identical over 7 bases. Germline CDR1 and CDR2: SGHNT and YENEEA. The CDR3 sequence is 16 residues long. J was trimmed by 4 bases and V by 3 bases; bases with no gene match: 11.